There are many counts of the clone carrying this TCR beta chain. No antigen is known for it. Germline assignment: CDR1 MNHNS and CDR2 SASEGT. With 7 bases clipped from V and 2 bases from J, the junction kept 9 bases outside the gene matches. This CDR3 has 16 residues. This record comes from a study of CD8+CD57+ T cells in acquired aplastic anemia. Across the whole study: Each DNA sample taken from sorted CD4+ and CD8+ cells came to about 3.2 ug on average. Overall study results and limits: About 28 sequences, all CD8+ CDR3, were shared between patients and controls.

CDR3 and TCR beta VDJ profiling relied on a genomic DNA template. TCRdb independently ran MiXCR on the reads; one entry per CDR3 protein. This sample has 150,000 to 200,000 distinct CDR3 sequences, with around 45% found just once. The sequencing input was sorted CD4+, CD8+, or CD8+CD57+ T cells (not recorded which) from PBMCs. This receptor was taken from a human donor in good health. The rearrangement joins TRBV6-1 to TRBJ1-2, with 11 bases aligning to TRBD1. The CDR3 reads CASTGDRGFTNYGYTF. The DNA for the CDR3 is TGTGCCAGCACCGGGGACAGGGGGTTTACCAACTATGGCTACACCTTC.